Each of the 25 T cell receptor beta chains below was sequenced from the same sample in a study of blood T cell repertoires in COVID-19. This table comes from immunoSEQ multiplex PCR, and its TCRdb copy is limited to in-frame clones, with some not included. This sample has about 160,000 clones, with roughly 85% found just once. Material for sequencing was peripheral blood. The receptors stem from an older man with acute or convalescent COVID-19.

The V call is TRBV6-2 or TRBV6-3, the J call TRBJ2-5; a possible D gene is TRBD2 (6 bases). CDR3 length: 13 amino acids. Germline V lookup: CDR1 MNHEY, CDR2 SVGEGT. Trimming shortened V by 6 bases and J by 5 bases, and 13 bases separated the two germline ends. The chain's CDR3 is CASSFTSLETQYF. CDR3 nucleotide sequence: TGTGCCAGCAGCTTCACTAGCCTGGAGACCCAGTACTTC.

CDR3 sequence reads: CASSGLGLAGRADTQYF. CDR3 sequence (DNA): TGTGCCAGTAGTGGACTAGGACTAGCGGGGAGAGCAGATACGCAGTATTTT. This chain links TRBV19 with TRBJ2-3, with 12 bases identical to TRBD2. This CDR3 contains 17 residues. Germline loops: CDR1 LNHDA, CDR2 SQIVND (reference sequence). J gave up 4 bases and V 5 bases, and 10 bases lay outside the gene matches.

To note about this clone: At one end, the junction sequence differs from germline, possibly due to a read error. The chain uses TRBV7-7 and TRBJ2-3, with 9 bases that match TRBD1. The CDR3 runs to 16 residues. Germline V CDR1 and CDR2: SSHAT, FNYEAQ (reference sequence). This CDR3 reads CASSPTARTGVDTQYF. As DNA, the CDR3 is TGTGCTAGCAGCCCGACCGCCCGGACAGGGGTGGATACGCAGTATTTT.

The rearrangement joins TRBV11-2 to TRBJ2-7; 7 bases align to TRBD1. CDR1 and CDR2 (germline): SGHAT, FQNNGV. V lost 0 bases and J lost 3; bases outside the gene matches: 5. The CDR3 totals 15 residues. The CDR3 DNA sequence: TGTGCCAGCAGCTTAGATACAGGGGCTAGCTACGAGCAGTACTTC. The encoded protein is CASSLDTGASYEQYF.

This clone has only one observation. For the CDR3, the DNA is TGCGCCAGCAGCTTGGAAGGACGGGAGATCACAGATACGCAGTATTTT. Its translation is CASSLEGREITDTQYF. The V gene is TRBV5-1, the J gene TRBJ2-3; perhaps TRBD2 as D (6 bases). Between the trimmed V and J ends, which lost 0 bases and 2 bases, there was a span of 13 bases. This CDR3 has 16 amino acids. From germline, CDR1 is SGHRS and CDR2 YFSETQ.

This clone has a single count. This chain links TRBV27 with TRBJ1-1, with D perhaps TRBD1 (6 bases). Germline V gene lookup returns CDR1 MNHEY and CDR2 SMNVEV (reference sequence). The CDR3 spans 15 residues. V was clipped by 5 bases and J by 0 bases, with 13 bases between them. CDR3 coding DNA: TGTGCCAGCAGTCCACAGGGTCGCATGAACACTGAAGCTTTCTTT. This codes for CASSPQGRMNTEAFF.

This chain links TRBV5-1 with TRBJ2-1, with 7 bases fitting TRBD2. Germline trimming cut 0 bases from V and 7 bases from J; bases unmatched to any gene: 10. Germline CDR1 reads SGHRS; CDR2 reads YFSETQ. The length of the CDR3 is 16 residues. CDR3 sequence reads: CASSLGTGGSINEQFF. CDR3 nucleotide sequence: TGCGCCAGCAGCTTGGGAACGGGAGGATCTATTAATGAGCAGTTCTTC.

The genes are TRBV19 and TRBJ2-2; D is possibly TRBD2 (7 bases). The germline V gene encodes CDR1 LNHDA and CDR2 SQIVND (reference sequence). V lost 9 bases and J 2 bases, leaving 10 bases between the germline ends. This CDR3 has 13 amino acids. Written as DNA, the CDR3 is TGTGCCAGCAGCGGGACAAACACCGGGGAGCTGTTTTTT. It encodes CASSGTNTGELFF.

The rearrangement uses TRBV28 and TRBJ1-1; TRBD1 is a possible D gene (5 bases). In germline, CDR1 is MDHEN, CDR2 SYDVKM. The length of the CDR3 is 14 residues. V gave up 6 bases and J gave up 1 base, with 12 bases separating them. The CDR3 loop is CASRLVQANTEAFF. CDR3 in DNA: TGTGCCAGCAGGCTCGTACAGGCGAACACTGAAGCTTTCTTT.

Here the CDR3 reads CSVVLASGSYEQYF. CDR3 nucleotides: TGCAGCGTCGTCCTTGCTAGCGGGTCTTACGAGCAGTACTTC. The rearrangement joins TRBV29-1 to TRBJ2-7; TRBD2 matches at 8 bases. The CDR3 is 14 residues long. Germline V gene data show CDR1 as SQVTM and CDR2 as ANQGSEA. Germline trimming cut 6 bases from V and 4 bases from J; bases unmatched to any gene: 11.

This clone has more than one count but fewer than ten. The chain employs TRBV27 and TRBJ2-2; 9 nucleotides align to TRBD1. V was pared by 5 bases and J by 7 bases, with 8 bases of the junction left unmatched. CDR3 length equals 15 residues. CDR1 and CDR2 (germline): MNHEY, SMNVEV (reference sequence). The DNA of the CDR3 is TGTGCCAGCAGTCCGGTACAGGGGGCGGGCGGGGAGCTGTTTTTT. Protein sequence: CASSPVQGAGGELFF.

The chain has TRBV28 and TRBJ2-3; 7 nucleotides align to TRBD2. The V gene end was trimmed by 3 bases and the J gene end by 0 bases; junction bases not matched to a gene: 9. The CDR3 extends over 17 amino acids. Germline V lookup: CDR1 MDHEN, CDR2 SYDVKM. CDR3 residues: CASSLRGGSPSTDTQYF. The CDR3 coding sequence is TGTGCCAGCAGTTTGAGGGGCGGGAGCCCAAGCACAGATACGCAGTATTTT.

The chain links TRBV5-1 to TRBJ2-3; perhaps TRBD1 as D (5 bases). The V gene lost 6 bases and the J gene lost 4 bases, with 24 bases spanning the gap. Germline lookup yields CDR1 SGHRS and CDR2 YFSETQ. The CDR3 length is 17 residues. CDR3 sequence reads: CASTLQGLLGSADTQYF. The DNA for the CDR3 is TGCGCCAGCACGCTTCAGGGTCTTCTAGGCTCCGCAGATACGCAGTATTTT.

The CDR3 sequence is CASSQNVRGWSGELFF. The CDR3 region has the DNA TGTGCCAGCAGCCAAAATGTCAGGGGGTGGTCCGGGGAGCTGTTTTTT. The chain recombines TRBV3-1 (or the pseudogene TRBV3-2) with TRBJ2-2; 7 bases line up with TRBD1. The CDR3 extends over 16 amino acids. The germline CDR1 and CDR2 sequences are LGHDT and YNNKEL (reference sequence). Trimming cost V 2 bases and J 6 bases; bases outside gene matches: 9.

This clone appeared once. The genes are TRBV9 and TRBJ1-2; 10 nucleotides align to TRBD1. CDR3 length: 14 residues. With 4 bases clipped from V and 7 bases from J, the junction kept 7 bases outside the gene matches. CDR1 is SGDLS and CDR2 is YYNGEE in the germline V gene. The CDR3 nucleotides are TGTGCCAGCAGCCAGACGGGACAGGGGTTTGGCTACACCTTC. This codes for CASSQTGQGFGYTF.

The chain recombines TRBV5-6 with TRBJ2-7, with no clear D. V lost 0 bases, J lost 4 bases, and 5 bases lay in between. The CDR3 has 12 amino acids. Germline loops: CDR1 SGHDT, CDR2 YYEEEE. In nucleotides, the CDR3 is TGTGCCAGCAGCTTGGCTAGGTACGAGCAGTACTTC. Amino acids: CASSLARYEQYF.

This chain joins TRBV18 and TRBJ1-5, with 7 bases fitting TRBD1. This CDR3 has 14 amino acids. The junction had 4 bases not matched to a gene; V was cut back by 6 bases and J by 2 bases. Germline V gene data show CDR1 as KGHSH and CDR2 as LQKENI. DNA for the CDR3: TGTGCCAGCTCGGAGGGGGCCGGCAATCAGCCCCAGCATTTT. The encoded protein is CASSEGAGNQPQHF.

The chain recombines TRBV29-1 with TRBJ2-7; D not certain. With 5 bases removed from V and 2 bases from J, the gap between germline ends came to 13 bases. The CDR3 is 13 residues long. The germline V gene encodes CDR1 SQVTM and CDR2 ANQGSEA. CDR3 residues: CSVRGSPTYEQYF. The CDR3 region has the DNA TGCAGCGTTCGCGGAAGCCCCACCTACGAGCAGTACTTC.

V is TRBV19 and J is TRBJ1-1, with D tentatively TRBD1 (5 bases). Trimming left V 6 bases short and J 4 bases short, with 18 bases between. Germline V gene lookup returns CDR1 LNHDA and CDR2 SQIVND (reference sequence). The CDR3 runs 15 residues. As DNA, the CDR3 is TGTGCCAGTAGCAAGGACATTCGTACCTCCACTGAAGCTTTCTTT. It yields the protein CASSKDIRTSTEAFF. The full variable domain, with the rest looked up from reference TRBV19 and TRBJ1-1, is DGGITQSPKYLFRKEGQNVTLSCEQNLNHDAMYWYRQDPGQGLRLIYYSQIVNDFQKGDIAEGYSVSREKKESFPLTVTSAQKNPTAFYLCASSKDIRTSTEAFFGQGTRLTVV.

This sequence joins TRBV2 and TRBJ1-1; D is unresolved. The CDR3 contains 12 residues. Trimming removed 5 bases at V and 11 bases at J, with 15 bases between. CDR1 is SNHLY and CDR2 is FYNNEI in the germline V gene. The CDR3 DNA sequence: TGTGCCAGCAGTCGACGGGAAGGAGACGCTTTCTTT. This codes for CASSRREGDAFF.

The chain has TRBV29-1 and TRBJ1-4, with 9 bases that match TRBD1. Trimming took 0 bases from V and 4 from J; bases not matched to a gene: 6. Per the germline V gene, CDR1 is SQVTM and CDR2 is ANQGSEA. The CDR3 is 16 amino acids. The CDR3 reads CSVEDVTGGYNEKLFF. The CDR3 region has the DNA TGCAGCGTTGAAGATGTCACAGGGGGCTATAATGAAAAACTGTTTTTT.

The J gene is TRBJ2-5, the V gene TRBV19, with a tentative D call TRBD2 (5 bases). Germline-derived CDR1 and CDR2 are LNHDA and SQIVND (reference sequence). The CDR3 length is 13 residues. Trimming stripped 4 bases from V and 5 bases from J, with 11 bases between. In DNA form, the CDR3 reads TGTGCCAGTAGTACGAATACGGGGGAGACCCAGTACTTC. It specifies CASSTNTGETQYF.

The genes are TRBV14 and TRBJ2-5, with a weak D call TRBD2 (6 bases). The germline V and J ends were trimmed by 3 bases and 1 base, with 15 bases remaining between them. The germline gives CDR1 SGHDN, CDR2 FVKESK. This CDR3 region has 16 residues. The CDR3 DNA follows: TGTGCCAGCAGCCAGATACCGCTCGGGAGCCAAGAGACCCAGTACTTC. This codes for CASSQIPLGSQETQYF.

The chain combines TRBV5-1 with TRBJ1-1, with a tentative D call TRBD1 (5 bases). The CDR3 has 15 residues. Trimming stripped 4 bases from V and 0 bases from J, with 13 bases between. Germline values: CDR1 SGHRS, CDR2 YFSETQ. CDR3 sequence reads: CASSARTSMNTEAFF. In nucleotides, the CDR3 is TGCGCCAGCAGCGCCCGGACATCCATGAACACTGAAGCTTTCTTT.

The chain joins TRBV7-2 to TRBJ2-3, with 7 bases identical to TRBD1. The CDR3 loop spans 15 amino acids. Germline trimming cut 2 bases from V and 0 bases from J; bases unmatched to any gene: 2. Germline V gene lookup returns CDR1 SGHTA and CDR2 FQGNSA. CDR3 loop: CASSLRGQSTDTQYF. The CDR3 nucleotides are TGTGCCAGCAGCTTAAGGGGACAGAGCACAGATACGCAGTATTTT.